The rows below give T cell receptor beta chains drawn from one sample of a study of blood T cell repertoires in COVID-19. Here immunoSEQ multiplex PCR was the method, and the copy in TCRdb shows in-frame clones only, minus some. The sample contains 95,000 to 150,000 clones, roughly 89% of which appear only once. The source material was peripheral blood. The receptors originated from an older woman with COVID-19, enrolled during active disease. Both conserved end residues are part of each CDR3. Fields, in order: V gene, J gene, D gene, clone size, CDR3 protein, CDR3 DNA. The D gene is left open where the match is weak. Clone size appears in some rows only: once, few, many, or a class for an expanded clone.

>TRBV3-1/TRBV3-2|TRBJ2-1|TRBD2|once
CASSPLSGGPSNEQFF
TGTGCCAGCAGCCCTCTCAGCGGGGGCCCCTCCAATGAGCAGTTCTTC
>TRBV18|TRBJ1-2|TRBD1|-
CASSPGTANYGYTF
TGTGCCAGCTCTCCCGGGACAGCTAACTATGGCTACACCTTC
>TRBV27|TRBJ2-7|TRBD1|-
CASSRDSVNEQYF
TGTGCCAGCAGCCGGGACAGTGTAAACGAGCAGTACTTC
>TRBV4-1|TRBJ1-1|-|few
CASSLGGNTEAFF
TGCGCCAGCAGCCTCGGGGGTAACACTGAAGCTTTCTTT
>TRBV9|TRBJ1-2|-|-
CASSVLAGYGYTF
TGTGCCAGCAGCGTACTTGCGGGCTATGGCTACACCTTC
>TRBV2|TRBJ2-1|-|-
CASSERWRSMVF
TGTGCCAGCAGTGAACGGTGGCGGTCCATGGTCTTC
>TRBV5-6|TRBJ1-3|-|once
CASSLHSSGGNTIYF
TGTGCCAGCAGCTTGCACAGTTCGGGGGGAAACACCATATATTTT
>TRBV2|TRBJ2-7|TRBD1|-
CAIKGAGISEQYF
TGTGCCATTAAGGGGGCAGGCATATCCGAGCAGTACTTC
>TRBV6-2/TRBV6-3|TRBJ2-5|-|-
CASSYPFSYQETQYF
TGTGCCAGCAGTTATCCGTTCTCGTACCAAGAGACCCAGTACTTC
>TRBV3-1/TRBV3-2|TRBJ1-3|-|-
CASSHQGIEANTIYF
TGTGCCAGCAGCCACCAAGGCATCGAGGCAAACACCATATATTTT
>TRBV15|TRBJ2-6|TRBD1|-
CATSRGDSYSGANVLTF
TGTGCCACCAGCAGAGGGGACAGTTACTCTGGGGCCAACGTCCTGACTTTC
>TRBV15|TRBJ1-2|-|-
CATSAYNYGYTF
TGTGCCACCAGCGCCTACAACTATGGCTACACCTTC
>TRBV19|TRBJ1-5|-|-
CASSIWGDATRSRPQHF
TGTGCCAGTAGTATTTGGGGGGACGCGACTCGAAGCCGGCCCCAGCATTTT
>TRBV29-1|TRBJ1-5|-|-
CSVVLGGGGPQHF
TGCAGCGTCGTCCTTGGGGGCGGAGGGCCCCAGCATTTT
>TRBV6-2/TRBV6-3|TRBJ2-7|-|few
CASSLRAGEQYF
TGTGCCAGCAGTTTAAGAGCCGGCGAGCAGTACTTC
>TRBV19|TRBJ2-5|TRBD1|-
CATRQGAGETQYF
TGTGCCACCCGACAGGGGGCCGGGGAGACCCAGTACTTC
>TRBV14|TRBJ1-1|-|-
CASSLTGHLEAFF
TGTGCCAGCAGCCTCACTGGACATTTAGAAGCTTTCTTT
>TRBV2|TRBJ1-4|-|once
CASSVTGLSNEKLFF
TGTGCCAGCAGTGTCACAGGATTGTCTAATGAAAAACTGTTTTTT
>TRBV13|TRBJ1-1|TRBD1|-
CASSWLPGTGRVNTEAFF
TGTGCCAGCAGCTGGTTACCCGGGACAGGGCGAGTGAACACTGAAGCTTTCTTT
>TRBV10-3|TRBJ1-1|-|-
CAISPGLNTEAFF
TGTGCCATCAGTCCGGGGTTGAACACTGAAGCTTTCTTT
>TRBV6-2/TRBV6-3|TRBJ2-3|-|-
CASSSYRGVDTQYF
TGTGCCAGCAGTTCCTATCGGGGAGTAGATACGCAGTATTTT
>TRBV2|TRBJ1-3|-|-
CASSKTSPDTIYF
TGTGCCAGCAGTAAGACATCCCCGGACACCATATATTTT
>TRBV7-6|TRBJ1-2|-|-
CASSWGEGPNYGYTF
TGTGCCAGCAGCTGGGGGGAGGGGCCCAACTATGGCTACACCTTC
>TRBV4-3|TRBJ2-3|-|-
CASSQDRGFLDTQYF
TGCGCCAGCAGCCAAGATAGAGGTTTCCTAGATACGCAGTATTTT
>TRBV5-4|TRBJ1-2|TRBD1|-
CASSLGTTQGGRYYGYTF
TGTGCCAGCAGCTTGGGGACGACACAGGGGGGGAGGTACTATGGCTACACCTTC
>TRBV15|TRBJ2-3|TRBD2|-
CATSRSGGTDTQYF
TGTGCCACCAGCAGGAGCGGGGGGACAGATACGCAGTATTTT
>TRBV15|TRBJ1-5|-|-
CATSGGGFGNQPQHF
TGTGCCACCAGCGGAGGAGGTTTTGGCAATCAGCCCCAGCATTTT
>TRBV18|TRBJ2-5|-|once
CASSPRDTQETQYF
TGTGCCAGCTCACCACGCGACACCCAAGAGACCCAGTACTTC
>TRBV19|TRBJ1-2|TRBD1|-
CASRTGGDYGYTF
TGTGCCAGCCGGACAGGGGGCGACTATGGCTACACCTTC
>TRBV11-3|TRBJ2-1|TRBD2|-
CASSLRSGTGNEQFF
TGTGCCAGCAGCTTACGAAGCGGGACGGGAAATGAGCAGTTCTTC
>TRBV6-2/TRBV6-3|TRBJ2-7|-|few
CASSYLRGSSYEQYF
TGTGCCAGCAGTTACCTGCGGGGAAGCTCCTACGAGCAGTACTTC
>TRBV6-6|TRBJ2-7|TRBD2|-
CASSSPGLAPTYEQYF
TGTGCCAGCAGTTCCCCTGGACTAGCTCCCACCTACGAGCAGTACTTC
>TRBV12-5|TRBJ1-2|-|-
CASGLGRLSLYGYTF
TGTGCTAGTGGTTTGGGTCGTCTGTCCCTCTATGGCTACACCTTC
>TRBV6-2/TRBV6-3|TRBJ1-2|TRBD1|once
CASSDIDRAGYTF
TGTGCCAGCAGTGATATTGACAGGGCGGGCTACACCTTC
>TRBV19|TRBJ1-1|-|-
CASRPTRTGGGRFF
TGTGCCAGTAGACCCACTAGGACGGGGGGCGGTCGCTTCTTT
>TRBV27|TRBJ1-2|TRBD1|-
CASSPRGPRTNYGYTF
TGTGCCAGCAGCCCAAGGGGGCCCAGGACTAACTATGGCTACACCTTC
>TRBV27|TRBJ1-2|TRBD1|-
CASSRTGYGYTF
TGTGCCAGCAGCCGGACAGGCTATGGCTACACCTTC
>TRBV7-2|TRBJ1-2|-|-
CASSPGVHGYTF
TGTGCCAGCAGCCCCGGGGTACATGGCTACACCTTC
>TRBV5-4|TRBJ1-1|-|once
CASSLQNTEAFF
TGTGCCAGCAGCTTACAGAACACTGAAGCTTTCTTT
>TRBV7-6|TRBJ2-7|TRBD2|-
CASSLRLAGVSLGGEQYF
TGTGCCAGCAGCTTGCGACTAGCGGGCGTTTCCCTCGGTGGTGAGCAGTACTTC
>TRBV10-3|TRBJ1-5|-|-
CAISKEGRRGNQPQHF
TGTGCCATCAGTAAGGAGGGGCGGAGGGGCAATCAGCCCCAGCATTTT
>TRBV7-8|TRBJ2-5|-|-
CASSSGQQETQYF
TGTGCCAGCAGCTCAGGACAGCAAGAGACCCAGTACTTC
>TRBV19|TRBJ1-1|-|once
CASSSPGGTNTEAFF
TGTGCCAGTAGTTCCCCCGGAGGGACGAACACTGAAGCTTTCTTT
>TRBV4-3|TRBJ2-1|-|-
CASSQDGSGDEQFF
TGCGCCAGCAGCCAAGACGGGAGTGGAGATGAGCAGTTCTTC
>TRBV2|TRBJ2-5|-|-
CASSEQGLGPETQYF
TGTGCCAGCAGTGAACAGGGTTTGGGGCCAGAGACCCAGTACTTC
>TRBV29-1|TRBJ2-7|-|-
CSVEAGGGAYEQYF
TGCAGCGTTGAAGCTGGAGGGGGGGCCTACGAGCAGTACTTC
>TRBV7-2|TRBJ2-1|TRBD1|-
CASSLVSGQGRNEQFF
TGTGCCAGCAGCTTAGTATCGGGACAGGGGCGGAATGAGCAGTTCTTC
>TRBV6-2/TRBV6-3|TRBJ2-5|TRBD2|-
CASSWIGGQETQYF
TGTGCCAGCAGCTGGATCGGGGGGCAAGAGACCCAGTACTTC
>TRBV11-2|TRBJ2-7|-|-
CASSLAWAGKAYEQYF
TGTGCCAGCAGCTTAGCCTGGGCAGGGAAAGCCTACGAGCAGTACTTC
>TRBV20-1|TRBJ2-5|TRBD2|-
CSASERGTETQYF
TGCAGTGCTAGTGAGCGGGGGACAGAGACCCAGTACTTC
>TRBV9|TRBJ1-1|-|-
CASSDDGENSFMNTEAFF
TGTGCCAGCAGCGATGATGGGGAGAACAGCTTCATGAACACTGAAGCTTTCTTT
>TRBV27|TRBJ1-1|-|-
CASSLAGSWEAFF
TGTGCCAGCAGTTTAGCGGGCAGCTGGGAAGCTTTCTTT